Listed below are T cell receptor beta chains from one sample, sequenced in a study of T cells after yellow fever vaccination. TCRdb itself ran the 5' RACE reads through MiXCR, one entry per CDR3 protein. Of around 600,000 distinct CDR3 sequences in the sample, roughly 12% were seen once. Specimen: PBMCs, collected on the day of the yellow fever booster vaccination. These TCRs come from a man aged 25-40 years who received the YFV17D yellow fever vaccine. CDR3s include the opening cysteine and the closing phenylalanine or tryptophan. D genes are given only for firm matches. Where a row states a size, it is once, few, many or the class of an expanded clone; other rows omit it.

v_call,d_call,clone_size,j_call,cdr3_aa,cdr3_nt
TRBV7-2,.,few,TRBJ2-1,CASSLASSGGNEQFF,TGTGCCAGCAGCTTAGCAAGCTCTGGAGGGAATGAGCAGTTCTTC
TRBV20-1,TRBD1,few,TRBJ1-6,CSATGDRNSPLHF,TGCAGTGCGACAGGGGATCGAAATTCACCCCTCCACTTT
TRBV20-1,.,few,TRBJ2-3,CSAGTQGYYTDTQYF,TGCAGTGCTGGAACCCAGGGATATTACACAGATACGCAGTATTTT
TRBV28,TRBD1,.,TRBJ2-5,CASSPGGLRTGRMTQYF,TGTGCCAGCAGCCCCGGTGGTCTCCGGACAGGGAGGATGACCCAGTACTTC
TRBV24-1,TRBD2,few,TRBJ2-1,CATSDDGGYNEQFF,TGTGCCACCAGTGATGACGGGGGGTACAATGAGCAGTTCTTC
TRBV20-1,.,.,TRBJ2-5,CSATSETQYF,TGCAGTGCTACATCAGAGACCCAGTACTTC
TRBV12-3/TRBV12-4,.,.,TRBJ2-1,CASTTESYNEQFF,TGTGCCAGCACCACGGAGAGCTACAATGAGCAGTTCTTC
TRBV6-1,.,few,TRBJ2-5,CASTKQGRGTQYF,TGTGCCAGCACCAAACAGGGTAGGGGGACCCAGTACTTC
TRBV7-2,.,.,TRBJ2-1,CASSPRQAVSYNEQFF,TGTGCCAGCAGCCCCCGACAGGCTGTCTCCTACAATGAGCAGTTCTTC
TRBV7-9,TRBD2,few,TRBJ2-2,CASRRGSGELFF,TGTGCCAGCAGGCGGGGGTCGGGGGAGCTGTTTTTT
TRBV4-3,.,.,TRBJ1-2,CASGRDSNYGYTF,TGCGCCAGCGGGAGAGACTCCAACTATGGCTACACCTTC
TRBV27,.,.,TRBJ2-7,CATRLGAGAYEQYF,TGTGCCACCCGTTTGGGGGCTGGGGCCTACGAGCAGTACTTC
TRBV29-1,TRBD2,few,TRBJ2-5,CSVKTSGETQYF,TGCAGCGTTAAAACTAGCGGCGAGACCCAGTACTTC
TRBV15,TRBD1,few,TRBJ2-7,CATSRPPQGPLTYEQYF,TGTGCCACCAGCAGACCTCCACAGGGGCCCCTTACCTACGAGCAGTACTTC
TRBV12-3/TRBV12-4,.,.,TRBJ2-5,CASTLGGWETQYF,TGTGCCAGCACCTTGGGGGGATGGGAGACCCAGTACTTC
TRBV5-1,.,.,TRBJ1-1,CASSYEPGAGKTEAFF,TGCGCCAGCAGTTATGAGCCAGGGGCGGGTAAGACTGAAGCTTTCTTT
TRBV12-3/TRBV12-4,TRBD2,many,TRBJ2-1,CASSPVAGGGIEQFF,TGTGCCAGCAGTCCTGTAGCGGGAGGGGGAATTGAGCAGTTCTTC
TRBV7-8,.,many,TRBJ2-7,CASSLLQIGYEQYF,TGTGCCAGCAGCTTACTCCAAATCGGGTACGAGCAGTACTTC
TRBV10-3,.,few,TRBJ2-2,CAIEDSRSGELFF,TGTGCCATTGAGGACAGCCGGTCCGGGGAGCTGTTTTTT
TRBV5-1,.,.,TRBJ2-3,CASSSLVSTDTQYF,TGCGCCAGCAGCTCCCTCGTTAGCACAGATACGCAGTATTTT
TRBV20-1,TRBD1,.,TRBJ2-2,CSADSQGAEGTGELFF,TGCAGTGCTGATTCACAGGGGGCTGAGGGGACCGGGGAGCTGTTTTTT
TRBV20-1,.,.,TRBJ2-2,CSARDNRNTGELFF,TGCAGTGCTAGAGATAACAGGAACACCGGGGAGCTGTTTTTT
TRBV21-1,.,.,TRBJ1-5,CASSKAQGSTYSNQPQHF,TGTGCCAGCAGCAAAGCTCAGGGGTCAACCTATAGCAATCAGCCCCAGCATTTT
TRBV5-1,TRBD2,.,TRBJ2-3,CASSLSGRGDTQYF,TGCGCCAGCAGCTTAAGCGGGAGGGGGGATACGCAGTATTTT
TRBV20-1,.,.,TRBJ2-7,CSASRGTSYEQYF,TGCAGTGCCAGTCGGGGGACCTCCTACGAGCAGTACTTC
TRBV29-1,.,few,TRBJ1-1,CSVEVAGRSTEAFF,TGCAGCGTTGAAGTGGCAGGGAGGTCCACTGAAGCTTTCTTT
TRBV12-3/TRBV12-4,TRBD2,few,TRBJ2-7,CASSSGLAGWYEQYF,TGTGCCAGCAGTTCAGGACTAGCGGGATGGTACGAGCAGTACTTC
TRBV29-1,.,few,TRBJ1-2,CSVDAWSPPGYTF,TGCAGCGTTGACGCCTGGAGTCCCCCTGGCTACACCTTC
TRBV24-1,.,.,TRBJ2-1,CATSDPNRVEQFF,TGTGCCACCAGTGATCCTAACAGGGTCGAGCAGTTCTTC
TRBV10-3,.,few,TRBJ2-3,CAISGTAITDTQYF,TGTGCCATCAGTGGGACCGCGATCACAGATACGCAGTATTTT
TRBV6-2/TRBV6-3,.,.,TRBJ2-4,CASSFRTVAKNIQYF,TGTGCCAGCAGTTTCCGGACAGTAGCCAAAAACATTCAGTACTTC
TRBV29-1,TRBD2,.,TRBJ2-5,CSAKASGRGETQYF,TGCAGCGCGAAGGCTAGCGGGAGAGGAGAGACCCAGTACTTC
TRBV20-1,TRBD2,few,TRBJ2-1,CSARQWAGVSYNEQFF,TGCAGTGCTAGGCAGTGGGCGGGAGTATCCTACAATGAGCAGTTCTTC
TRBV6-1,.,few,TRBJ2-1,CASSEVVRFVHEQFF,TGTGCCAGCAGTGAAGTTGTCCGGTTCGTCCATGAGCAGTTCTTC
TRBV20-1,TRBD1,few,TRBJ2-4,CSARDTDRDSSIQYF,TGCAGTGCTAGAGATACGGACCGGGACAGTAGCATTCAGTACTTC
TRBV19,TRBD2,.,TRBJ2-1,CASSIDRAGGLNEQFF,TGTGCCAGTAGTATAGATAGGGCGGGAGGGCTGAATGAGCAGTTCTTC
TRBV19,TRBD2,.,TRBJ2-1,CASSPTIQAGLYNEQFF,TGTGCCAGTAGCCCCACCATCCAAGCGGGACTTTACAATGAGCAGTTCTTC
TRBV20-1,TRBD1,few,TRBJ1-5,CSARGQGGNQPQHF,TGCAGTGCTAGGGGACAGGGCGGGAATCAGCCCCAGCATTTT
TRBV4-3,.,.,TRBJ1-2,CASSQAPRGDGYTF,TGCGCCAGCAGCCAAGCCCCGAGGGGAGATGGCTACACCTTC
TRBV23-1,TRBD1,few,TRBJ2-7,CASFHDRGITYEQYF,TGCGCCAGCTTTCACGACAGGGGGATCACCTACGAGCAGTACTTC
TRBV12-3/TRBV12-4,.,.,TRBJ2-6,CASSFGGLRRASGANVLTF,TGTGCCAGCAGTTTTGGTGGGTTAAGGAGGGCATCTGGGGCCAACGTCCTGACTTTC
TRBV12-3/TRBV12-4,TRBD1,few,TRBJ2-1,CASSPGQGRFF,TGTGCCAGCAGTCCGGGACAGGGGCGTTTCTTC
TRBV5-6,.,.,TRBJ1-2,CASSLGQPGYTF,TGTGCCAGCAGCTTGGGACAGCCCGGCTACACCTTC
TRBV6-5,.,.,TRBJ2-5,CASSYSPDQETQYF,TGTGCCAGCAGTTACTCTCCAGATCAGGAGACCCAGTACTTC
TRBV25-1,TRBD2,.,TRBJ2-1,CASKTSGHSYNEQFF,TGTGCCAGCAAGACTAGCGGGCACTCCTACAATGAGCAGTTCTTC
TRBV20-1,TRBD1,.,TRBJ1-5,CSAREDREDQPQHF,TGCAGTGCTAGGGAGGACAGGGAAGACCAGCCCCAGCATTTT
TRBV5-4,TRBD1,.,TRBJ2-6,CASSLVGGFGANVLTF,TGTGCCAGCAGCTTGGTAGGGGGCTTTGGGGCCAACGTCCTGACTTTC
TRBV20-1,TRBD1,few,TRBJ2-5,CSARGRDRRSQYF,TGCAGTGCTAGAGGCCGGGACAGGCGGAGCCAGTACTTC
TRBV7-6,.,many,TRBJ1-2,CASRPAGSDGYTF,TGTGCCAGCCGACCGGCTGGGTCGGATGGCTACACCTTC
TRBV5-6,TRBD1,.,TRBJ1-4,CASSLQGTWDGGKLFF,TGTGCCAGCAGCTTACAGGGGACCTGGGACGGCGGAAAACTGTTTTTT
TRBV28,.,.,TRBJ2-3,CASEHSTGAQYF,TGTGCCAGCGAACACTCAACGGGGGCGCAGTATTTT
TRBV6-5,.,.,TRBJ1-4,CASSYYAEGGKLFF,TGTGCCAGCAGTTATTACGCCGAGGGGGGTAAACTGTTTTTT
TRBV5-8,TRBD2,.,TRBJ2-5,CASSLSGAGGVETQYF,TGTGCCAGCAGCTTGAGCGGTGCGGGGGGTGTGGAGACCCAGTACTTC